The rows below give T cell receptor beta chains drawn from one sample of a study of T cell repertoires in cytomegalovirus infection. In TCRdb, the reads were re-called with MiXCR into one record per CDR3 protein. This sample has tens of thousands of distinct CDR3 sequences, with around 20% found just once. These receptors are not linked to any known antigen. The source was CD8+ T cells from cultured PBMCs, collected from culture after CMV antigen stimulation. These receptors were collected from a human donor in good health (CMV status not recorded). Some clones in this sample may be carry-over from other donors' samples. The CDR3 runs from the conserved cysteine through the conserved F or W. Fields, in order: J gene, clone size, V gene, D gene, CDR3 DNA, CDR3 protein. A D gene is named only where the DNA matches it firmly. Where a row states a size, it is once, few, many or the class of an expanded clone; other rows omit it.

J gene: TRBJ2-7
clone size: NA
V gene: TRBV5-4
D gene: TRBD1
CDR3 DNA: TGTGCCAGCAGTCAAACAGGGGAGAGCTCCTACGAGCAGTACTTC
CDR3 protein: CASSQTGESSYEQYF

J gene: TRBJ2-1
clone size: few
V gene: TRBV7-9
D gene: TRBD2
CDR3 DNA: TGTGCCAGCAGCTTAGAAGCGGGGGGTCCCTACAATGAGCAGTTCTTC
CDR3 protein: CASSLEAGGPYNEQFF

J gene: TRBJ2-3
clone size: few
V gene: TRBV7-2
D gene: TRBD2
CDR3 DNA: TGTGCCAGCAGCAGGACTAGCGGGAACCCAGATACGCAGTATTTT
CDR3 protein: CASSRTSGNPDTQYF

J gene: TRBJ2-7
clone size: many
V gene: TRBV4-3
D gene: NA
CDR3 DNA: TGCGCCAGCAGCCAATCAATTGACTCCTACGAGCAGTACTTC
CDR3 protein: CASSQSIDSYEQYF

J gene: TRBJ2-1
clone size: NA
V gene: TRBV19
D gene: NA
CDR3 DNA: TGTGCCAGTAAGGTCGCAGGGAGGCACAATGAGCAGTTCTTC
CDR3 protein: CASKVAGRHNEQFF

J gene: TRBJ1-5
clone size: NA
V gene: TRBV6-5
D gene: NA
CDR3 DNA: TGTGCCAGCACGGCGGGAGCTAATCAGCCCCAGCATTTT
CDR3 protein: CASTAGANQPQHF

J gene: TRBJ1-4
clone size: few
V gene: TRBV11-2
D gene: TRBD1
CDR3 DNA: TGTGCCAGCAGCTCACCCCAGGGGGCTGGTAATGAAAAACTGTTTTTT
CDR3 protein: CASSSPQGAGNEKLFF

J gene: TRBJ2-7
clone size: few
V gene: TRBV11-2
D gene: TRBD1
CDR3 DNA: TGTGCCAGCAGCCACCGGGACAGCATCTCCTACGAGCAGTACTTC
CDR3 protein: CASSHRDSISYEQYF

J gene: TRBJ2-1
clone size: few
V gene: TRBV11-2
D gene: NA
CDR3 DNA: TGTGCCAGCAGCTTAGCCGGAGGGGAGTCCTACAATGAGCAGTTCTTC
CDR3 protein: CASSLAGGESYNEQFF

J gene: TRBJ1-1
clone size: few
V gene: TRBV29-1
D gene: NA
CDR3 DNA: TGCAGCGTTGAAAGAGGATGGGGAACCACTGAAGCTTTCTTT
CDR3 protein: CSVERGWGTTEAFF

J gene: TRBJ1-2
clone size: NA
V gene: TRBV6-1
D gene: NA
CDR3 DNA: TGTGCCAGCAGTGAATCCTTTGGGGACTATGGCTACACCTTC
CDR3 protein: CASSESFGDYGYTF

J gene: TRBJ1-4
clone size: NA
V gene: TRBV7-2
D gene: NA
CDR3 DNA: TGTGCCAGCAGCTTATGGGGAGTTAACGGGGTAACTAATGAAAAACTGTTTTTT
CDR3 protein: CASSLWGVNGVTNEKLFF

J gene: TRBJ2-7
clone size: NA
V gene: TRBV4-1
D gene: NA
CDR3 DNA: TGCGCCAGCAGCCTAAGAGTAGGGTACGAGCAGTACTTC
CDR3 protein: CASSLRVGYEQYF

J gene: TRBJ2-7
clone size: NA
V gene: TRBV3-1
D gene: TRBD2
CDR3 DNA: TGTGCCAGCAGCCCGCTCGGAATAGCGGGGTACGAGCAGTACTTC
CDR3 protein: CASSPLGIAGYEQYF

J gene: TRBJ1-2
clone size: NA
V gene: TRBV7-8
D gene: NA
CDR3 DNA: TGTGCCAGCAGCCTAGGCCGGGGAGGGTGGACCTATGGCTACACCTTC
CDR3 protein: CASSLGRGGWTYGYTF

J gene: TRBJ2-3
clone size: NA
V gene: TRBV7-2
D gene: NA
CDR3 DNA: TGTGCCAGCAGCTTGACCAGCAGGAGATCAGATACGCAGTATTTT
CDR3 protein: CASSLTSRRSDTQYF

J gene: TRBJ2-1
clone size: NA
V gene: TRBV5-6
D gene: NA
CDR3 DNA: TGTGCCAGCAGCCCCGCAGGTTTCTCCTACAATGAGCAGTTCTTC
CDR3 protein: CASSPAGFSYNEQFF

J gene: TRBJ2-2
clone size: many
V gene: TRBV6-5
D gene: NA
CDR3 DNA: TGTGCCAGCAGTTACGATGTGGGCTTGAACACCGGGGAGCTGTTTTTT
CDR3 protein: CASSYDVGLNTGELFF

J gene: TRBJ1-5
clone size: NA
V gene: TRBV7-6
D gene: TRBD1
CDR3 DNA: TGTGCCAGCAGCTCCTATACAGGGGGCAATCAGCCCCAGCATTTT
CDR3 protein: CASSSYTGGNQPQHF

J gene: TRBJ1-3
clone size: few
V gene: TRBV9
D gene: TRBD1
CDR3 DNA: TGTGCCAGCAGCATTGGAGGGACAGGCTCTGGAAACACCATATATTTT
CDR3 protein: CASSIGGTGSGNTIYF

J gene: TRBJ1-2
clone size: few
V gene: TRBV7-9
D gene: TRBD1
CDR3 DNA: TGTGCCAGCAGCTCCTACGGACAGGTCTACACCTTC
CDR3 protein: CASSSYGQVYTF

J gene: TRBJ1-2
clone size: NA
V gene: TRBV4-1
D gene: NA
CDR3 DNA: TGCGCCAGCAGCCAAGACGGACGGTCCTATGGCTACACCTTC
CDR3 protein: CASSQDGRSYGYTF

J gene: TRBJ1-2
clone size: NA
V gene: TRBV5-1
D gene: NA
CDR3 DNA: TGCGCCAGCAGCTTAGCAGGGGCTTCTAACTATGGCTACACCTTC
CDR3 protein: CASSLAGASNYGYTF

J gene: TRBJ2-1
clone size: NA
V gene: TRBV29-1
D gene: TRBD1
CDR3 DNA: TGCAGCGTTGAAGGACAAACAGGGGTTCGCTCCTACAATGAGCAGTTCTTC
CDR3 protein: CSVEGQTGVRSYNEQFF

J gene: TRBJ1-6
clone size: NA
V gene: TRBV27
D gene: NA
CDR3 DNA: TGTGCCAGCAGTCCTTACGAGGGATCTAATTCACCCCTCCACTTT
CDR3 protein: CASSPYEGSNSPLHF

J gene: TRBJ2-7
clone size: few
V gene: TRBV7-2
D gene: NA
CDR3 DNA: TGTGCCAGCAGCTTAGCGGGCAGATTCTACGAGCAGTACTTC
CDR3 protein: CASSLAGRFYEQYF

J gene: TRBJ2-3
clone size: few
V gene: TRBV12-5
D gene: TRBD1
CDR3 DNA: TGTGCTAGTGGTTTGGTGGGACAGGGAAGGGATACGCAGTATTTT
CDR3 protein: CASGLVGQGRDTQYF

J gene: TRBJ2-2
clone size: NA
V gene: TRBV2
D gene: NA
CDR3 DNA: TGTGCCAGCTCCCTGGGGGGACGAGACGGGGAGCTGTTTTTT
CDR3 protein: CASSLGGRDGELFF

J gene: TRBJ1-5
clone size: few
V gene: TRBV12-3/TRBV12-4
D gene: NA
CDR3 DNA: TGTGCCAGCAGTTACAGTAGGGTGAATCAGCCCCAGCATTTT
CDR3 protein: CASSYSRVNQPQHF

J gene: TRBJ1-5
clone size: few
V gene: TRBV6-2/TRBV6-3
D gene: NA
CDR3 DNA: TGTGCCAGCAGTTACTTCGGGTGGGGCAATCAGCCCCAGCATTTT
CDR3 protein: CASSYFGWGNQPQHF

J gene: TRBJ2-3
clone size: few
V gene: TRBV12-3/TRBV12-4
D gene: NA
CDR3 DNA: TGTGCCAGCAGTCCGCCGTGGAGAGATACGCAGTATTTT
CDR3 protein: CASSPPWRDTQYF

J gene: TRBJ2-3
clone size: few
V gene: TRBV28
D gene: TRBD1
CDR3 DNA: TGTGCCAGCAGCCCCTCCGGGACAGGGGGCCCAGATACGCAGTATTTT
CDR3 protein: CASSPSGTGGPDTQYF

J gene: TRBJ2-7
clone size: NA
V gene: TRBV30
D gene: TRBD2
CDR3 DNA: TGTGCCTGGAGCCCTACTAGCGGGGGGCCATCCTACGAGCAGTACTTC
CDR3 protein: CAWSPTSGGPSYEQYF

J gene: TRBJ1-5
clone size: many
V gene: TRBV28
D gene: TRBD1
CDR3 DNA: TGTGCCAGCAGTCTACCCTGGACAGGCGGGGATCAGCCCCAGCATTTT
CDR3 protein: CASSLPWTGGDQPQHF

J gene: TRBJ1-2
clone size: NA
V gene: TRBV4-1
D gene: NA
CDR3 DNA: TGCGCCAGCAGCCCCTTAGACGGAGACTATGGCTACACCTTC
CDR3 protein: CASSPLDGDYGYTF

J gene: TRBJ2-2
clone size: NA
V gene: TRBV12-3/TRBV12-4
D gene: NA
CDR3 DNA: TGTGCCAGCAGTTTAGCCGGGGACGGGGGGGAGCTGTTTTTT
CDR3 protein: CASSLAGDGGELFF

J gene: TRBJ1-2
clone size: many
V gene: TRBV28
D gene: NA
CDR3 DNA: TGTGCCAGCAGTTCCCAGGGGCCGTTTGGCTACACCTTC
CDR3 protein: CASSSQGPFGYTF

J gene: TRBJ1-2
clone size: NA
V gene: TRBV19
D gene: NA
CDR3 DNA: TGTGCCAGTACGGGGCGCGGGGACAATTATGGCTACACCTTC
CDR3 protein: CASTGRGDNYGYTF

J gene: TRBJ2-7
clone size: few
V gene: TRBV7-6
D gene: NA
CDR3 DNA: TGTGCCAGCAGCCCCTCGCCAGTGGGGGTGGACGAGCAGTACTTC
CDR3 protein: CASSPSPVGVDEQYF

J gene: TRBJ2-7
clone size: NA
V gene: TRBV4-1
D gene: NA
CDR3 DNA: TGCGCCAGCAGCCAATCTCCCCGGACCTCCTACGAGCAGTACTTC
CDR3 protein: CASSQSPRTSYEQYF

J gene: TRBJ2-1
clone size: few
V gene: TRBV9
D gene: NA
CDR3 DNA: TGTGCCAGCAGCCCCCGAGACCAGTTTCACAATGAGCAGTTCTTC
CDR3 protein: CASSPRDQFHNEQFF

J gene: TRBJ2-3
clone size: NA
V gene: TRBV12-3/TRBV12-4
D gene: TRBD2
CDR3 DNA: TGTGCCAGCAGTTGGAGCGGGGGGGCTGATACGCAGTATTTT
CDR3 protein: CASSWSGGADTQYF

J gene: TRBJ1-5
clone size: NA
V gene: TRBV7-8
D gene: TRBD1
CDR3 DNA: TGTGCCAGCAGGACAGGGCTCAATCAGCCCCAGCATTTT
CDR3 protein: CASRTGLNQPQHF

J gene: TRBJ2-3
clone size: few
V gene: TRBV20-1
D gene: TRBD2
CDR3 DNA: TGCAGTGCTAGAGATCTCAGCGGGGGGGGCACAGATACGCAGTATTTT
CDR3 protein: CSARDLSGGGTDTQYF

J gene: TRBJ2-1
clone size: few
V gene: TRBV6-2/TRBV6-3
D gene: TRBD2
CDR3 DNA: TGTGCCAGCAGCGCCGCGGGGGCCTACAATGAGCAGTTCTTC
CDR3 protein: CASSAAGAYNEQFF

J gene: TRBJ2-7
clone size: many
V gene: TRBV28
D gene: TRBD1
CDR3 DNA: TGTGCCAGCAGTTTACGACAGGGCTACGAGCAGTACTTC
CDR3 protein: CASSLRQGYEQYF

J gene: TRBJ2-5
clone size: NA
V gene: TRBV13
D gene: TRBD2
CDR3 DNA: TGTGCCAGCAGCTACACTAGCGGGGGGGCCGCGGAGACCCAGTACTTC
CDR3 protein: CASSYTSGGAAETQYF

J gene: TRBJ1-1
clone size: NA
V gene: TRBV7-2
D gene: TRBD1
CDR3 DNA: TGTGCCAGCAGGACAAGACAGGGGGCAAGGGACACTGAAGCTTTCTTT
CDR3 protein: CASRTRQGARDTEAFF

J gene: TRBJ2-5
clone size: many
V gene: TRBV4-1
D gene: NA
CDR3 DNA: TGCGCCAGCAGCCAAGCGGGGGGCCTGGACCAAGAGACCCAGTACTTC
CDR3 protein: CASSQAGGLDQETQYF

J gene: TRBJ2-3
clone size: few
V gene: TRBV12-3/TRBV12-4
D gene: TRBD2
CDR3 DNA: TGTGCCAGCAGTCCTCGACTAGCGGGGGTGCACGATACGCAGTATTTT
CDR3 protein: CASSPRLAGVHDTQYF

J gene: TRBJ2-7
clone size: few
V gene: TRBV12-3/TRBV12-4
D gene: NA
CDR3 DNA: TGTGCCAGCAGTTTAGCAGGGGCCTCCTACGAGCAGTACTTC
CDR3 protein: CASSLAGASYEQYF

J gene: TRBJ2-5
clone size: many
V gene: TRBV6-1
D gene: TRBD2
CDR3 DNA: TGTGCCAGCATCGCGACTAGCCTAAAGGGAGAGACCCAGTACTTC
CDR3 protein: CASIATSLKGETQYF

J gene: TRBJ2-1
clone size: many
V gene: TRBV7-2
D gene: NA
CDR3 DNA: TGTGCCAGCAGCCCGGGGTCTGAGCAGTTCTTC
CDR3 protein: CASSPGSEQFF

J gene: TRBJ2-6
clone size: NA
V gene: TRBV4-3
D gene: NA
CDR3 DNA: TGCGCCAGCAGCCAAGATTCGACAGGTGGGGCCAACGTCCTGACTTTC
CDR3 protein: CASSQDSTGGANVLTF

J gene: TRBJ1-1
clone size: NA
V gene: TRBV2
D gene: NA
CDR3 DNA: TGTGCCAGCAGTCCCACAGGGAAGGACACTGAAGCTTTCTTT
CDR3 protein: CASSPTGKDTEAFF

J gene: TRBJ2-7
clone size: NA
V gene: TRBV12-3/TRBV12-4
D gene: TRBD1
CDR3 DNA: TGTGCCAGCAGTTTAGACTTCCCGACGGCCAGGGGGTCTTACGAGCAGTACTTC
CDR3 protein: CASSLDFPTARGSYEQYF

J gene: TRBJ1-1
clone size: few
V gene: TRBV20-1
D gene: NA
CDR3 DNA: TGCAGTGCCGGCGGCGCTGAAGCTTTCTTT
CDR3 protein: CSAGGAEAFF